These T cell receptor beta chains were read from a single sample in a study of cytomegalovirus exposure and HLA in healthy donors. Profiling relied on immunoSEQ multiplex PCR, and the TCRdb table lists in-frame clones only, not all of them. Among about 190,000 clones listed, around four fifths were seen once. Sequenced: PBMCs. All receptors come from a woman between 35 and 50 years old in good health and CMV-seronegative. The CDR3 runs from the conserved cysteine through the conserved F or W. Each record gives: D gene, CDR3 length, J gene, V gene, clone size, CDR3 protein, CDR3 DNA. D genes are given only for firm matches. Size values are once, few and many counts, or a class for expanded clones, and some rows have none.

>-|15|TRBJ2-3|TRBV7-9|few
CASSLGGVLADTQYF
TGTGCCAGCAGCTTAGGGGGGGTATTGGCAGATACGCAGTATTTT
>-|14|TRBJ1-1|TRBV9|-
CAGSEGQLRTEAFF
TGTGCCGGCAGCGAGGGACAATTGAGGACTGAAGCTTTCTTT
>TRBD2|14|TRBJ2-7|TRBV10-3|-
CAITSAGATYEQYF
TGTGCCATCACTTCAGCGGGGGCTACCTACGAGCAGTACTTC
>TRBD2|17|TRBJ2-1|TRBV9|-
CASSPRQGLAGNNEQFF
TGTGCCAGCAGCCCGCGGCAGGGACTAGCGGGAAACAATGAGCAGTTCTTC
>-|15|TRBJ1-2|TRBV21-1|-
CASTTWDTSTYGYTF
TGTGCCAGCACGACCTGGGACACCTCTACCTATGGCTACACCTTC
>TRBD1|18|TRBJ2-6|TRBV29-1|once
CSVEGTGVSPTGANVLTF
TGCAGCGTTGAAGGGACAGGCGTTAGTCCCACTGGGGCCAACGTCCTGACTTTC
>-|16|TRBJ2-3|TRBV5-4|-
CASSLAAGLSTDTQYF
TGTGCCAGCAGCTTGGCGGCAGGCCTAAGCACAGATACGCAGTATTTT
>-|14|TRBJ2-2|TRBV27|few
CASKFRENTGELFF
TGTGCCAGCAAGTTTCGGGAGAACACCGGGGAGCTGTTTTTT
>-|12|TRBJ1-1|TRBV6-6|-
CASSPGYGEAFF
TGTGCCAGCAGCCCAGGTTATGGTGAAGCTTTCTTT
>-|15|TRBJ1-2|TRBV4-3|-
CASSQDLREGYGYTF
TGCGCCAGCAGCCAAGATTTGAGGGAGGGCTATGGCTACACCTTC
>TRBD1|14|TRBJ1-5|TRBV11-2|once
CASSDRGGGQPQHF
TGTGCCAGCTCGGACAGGGGAGGAGGACAGCCCCAGCATTTT
>TRBD1|14|TRBJ2-2|TRBV11-3|-
CASSTGTATGELFF
TGTGCCAGCAGTACGGGGACAGCGACCGGGGAGCTGTTTTTT
>TRBD2|15|TRBJ2-5|TRBV29-1|-
CSVVGTSGTQETQYF
TGCAGCGTCGTTGGGACTAGCGGGACCCAAGAGACCCAGTACTTC
>-|16|TRBJ2-2|TRBV19|-
CASSPQIQLLGGELFF
TGTGCCAGTAGTCCACAAATTCAGTTGCTCGGGGGGGAGCTGTTTTTT
>-|13|TRBJ1-2|TRBV27|-
CASSSFEHYGYTF
TGTGCCAGCAGTTCCTTCGAGCACTATGGCTACACCTTC
>TRBD2|12|TRBJ2-1|TRBV11-2|-
CASWGGGAEQFF
TGTGCCAGCTGGGGCGGGGGAGCCGAGCAGTTCTTC
>TRBD2|16|TRBJ2-7|TRBV5-5|-
CASSLGTSGTIYEQYF
TGTGCCAGCAGCTTGGGAACTAGCGGGACAATCTACGAGCAGTACTTC
>-|14|TRBJ1-4|TRBV27|-
CASSLSSTNEKLFF
TGTGCCAGCAGTTTGTCATCAACTAATGAAAAACTGTTTTTT
>-|17|TRBJ2-2|TRBV5-1|once
CASSLSPSRQNTGELFF
TGCGCCAGCAGCTTGTCCCCTTCCCGACAGAACACCGGGGAGCTGTTTTTT
>-|14|TRBJ2-7|TRBV9|-
CASSASGGGDEQYF
TGTGCCAGCAGCGCCTCAGGAGGAGGGGACGAGCAGTACTTC
>-|13|TRBJ2-5|TRBV2|-
CASNRESQETQYF
TGTGCCAGCAACAGGGAGAGCCAAGAGACCCAGTACTTC
>TRBD2|16|TRBJ2-3|TRBV11-3|-
CASSSGLAGNTDTQYF
TGTGCCAGCAGCTCCGGACTAGCGGGGAACACAGATACGCAGTATTTT
>TRBD2|16|TRBJ2-2|TRBV7-8|-
CASSSQAGVDTGELFF
TGTGCCAGCAGCTCTCAAGCGGGAGTCGACACCGGGGAGCTGTTTTTT
>-|14|TRBJ1-1|TRBV18|-
CASSPPGRNTEAFF
TGTGCCAGCTCACCGCCCGGTAGAAACACTGAAGCTTTCTTT
>-|17|TRBJ2-1|TRBV19|-
CASSILAGEHTYNEQFF
TGTGCCAGTAGTATCTTGGCGGGTGAGCACACTTACAATGAGCAGTTCTTC
>-|14|TRBJ1-1|TRBV11-3|-
CASSLEWGLRKAFF
TGTGCCAGCAGCTTGGAGTGGGGACTCAGAAAAGCTTTCTTT
>-|14|TRBJ1-2|TRBV27|-
CASSPQAGDYGYTF
TGTGCCAGCAGTCCACAGGCTGGGGACTATGGCTACACCTTC
>TRBD1|16|TRBJ2-1|TRBV27|-
CASSFTSGQGLNEQFF
TGTGCCAGCAGTTTCACCTCGGGACAGGGGTTAAATGAGCAGTTCTTC
>-|13|TRBJ1-4|TRBV5-4|few
CASSLGGGEQLFF
TGTGCCAGCAGCTTGGGTGGCGGAGAACAACTGTTTTTT
>-|14|TRBJ2-1|TRBV19|-
CASATLAVDNEQFF
TGTGCCAGTGCTACGTTAGCGGTAGACAATGAGCAGTTCTTC
>TRBD1|14|TRBJ1-2|TRBV5-6|-
CASSSSTGGYGYTF
TGTGCCAGCAGCTCCTCTACAGGGGGCTATGGCTACACCTTC
>-|15|TRBJ1-4|TRBV5-1|-
CASSLEQGTNEKLFF
TGCGCCAGCAGCTTGGAGCAGGGAACTAATGAAAAACTGTTTTTT
>-|16|TRBJ1-5|TRBV2|-
CASSRTGRYSNQPQHF
TGTGCCAGCAGTCGAACAGGCCGGTATAGCAATCAGCCCCAGCATTTT
>-|15|TRBJ2-2|TRBV7-2|-
CASSPRASNTGELFF
TGTGCCAGCAGCCCCAGGGCTTCGAACACCGGGGAGCTGTTTTTT
>-|17|TRBJ2-2|TRBV6-1|-
CASSEGTAQAYTGELFF
TGTGCCAGCAGTGAAGGAACGGCGCAAGCGTACACCGGGGAGCTGTTTTTT
>-|20|TRBJ1-2|TRBV4-3|-
CASSQEVRGGSLGQLYGYTF
TGCGCCAGCAGCCAAGAAGTACGGGGGGGGTCCCTAGGCCAACTCTATGGCTACACCTTC
>TRBD1|16|TRBJ1-2|TRBV19|-
CASSPTGTEFRYGYTF
TGTGCCAGTAGTCCTACCGGGACAGAATTTCGGTATGGCTACACCTTC
>TRBD1|15|TRBJ2-3|TRBV11-2|-
CASSVGQGSSDTQYF
TGTGCCAGCAGCGTGGGACAGGGGTCCTCAGATACGCAGTATTTT
>-|15|TRBJ1-5|TRBV4-3|-
CASSQTESSAQPQHF
TGCGCCAGCAGCCAAACTGAGAGCTCTGCTCAGCCCCAGCATTTT
>-|12|TRBJ1-1|TRBV18|few
CASSPRTAEAFF
TGTGCCAGCTCACCTCGGACAGCTGAAGCTTTCTTT
>TRBD2|11|TRBJ2-1|TRBV7-9|-
CAIGGTNEQFF
TGTGCCATCGGGGGGACGAATGAGCAGTTCTTC
>TRBD1|15|TRBJ2-5|TRBV7-9|-
CASSQTGGAGETQYF
TGTGCCAGCAGCCAGACAGGGGGCGCGGGAGAGACCCAGTACTTC
>-|15|TRBJ2-3|TRBV30|once
CAWSVGSEGGVAQYF
TGTGCCTGGAGTGTAGGGTCGGAGGGGGGGGTGGCGCAGTATTTT
>-|14|TRBJ2-1|TRBV5-1|-
CASSSGGPYNEQFF
TGCGCCAGCAGCTCCGGAGGGCCATACAATGAGCAGTTCTTC
>TRBD2|15|TRBJ2-3|TRBV5-8|few
CASSPGTSETDTQYF
TGTGCCAGCAGCCCCGGGACTAGCGAGACAGATACGCAGTATTTT
>-|13|TRBJ2-5|TRBV30|-
CAWSGGLEETQYF
TGTGCCTGGAGTGGGGGGCTAGAAGAGACCCAGTACTTC